This T cell receptor beta chain was captured by sequencing in a study of cytomegalovirus exposure and HLA in healthy donors. Regarding this clone: Its antigen is as yet unknown.

Generated by immunoSEQ multiplex PCR, the TCRdb table keeps only in-frame clones and is missing some. The table lists about 160,000 clones, 70% to 90% of them singletons. V was shortened by 1 base and J by 1 base, with 12 bases between the two germline ends. This CDR3 spans 16 amino acids. Germline CDR1 reads SNHLY; CDR2 reads FYNNEI. Study observations and caveats: Diagnosis of cytomegalovirus status made by the classifier reportedly showed high specificity and sensitivity. Rarity held for most TCR sequences, but there were some public TCRs that occurred in many donors.

The chain couples TRBV2 to TRBJ2-3, with unresolved D. Sample: PBMCs. The TCR sequence derives from a woman younger than 35 in good health and CMV-seronegative. Here the CDR3 DNA reads TGTGCCAGCAGTGAAGATCCTAGGAAGGGCACAGATACGCAGTATTTT. It codes for CASSEDPRKGTDTQYF.